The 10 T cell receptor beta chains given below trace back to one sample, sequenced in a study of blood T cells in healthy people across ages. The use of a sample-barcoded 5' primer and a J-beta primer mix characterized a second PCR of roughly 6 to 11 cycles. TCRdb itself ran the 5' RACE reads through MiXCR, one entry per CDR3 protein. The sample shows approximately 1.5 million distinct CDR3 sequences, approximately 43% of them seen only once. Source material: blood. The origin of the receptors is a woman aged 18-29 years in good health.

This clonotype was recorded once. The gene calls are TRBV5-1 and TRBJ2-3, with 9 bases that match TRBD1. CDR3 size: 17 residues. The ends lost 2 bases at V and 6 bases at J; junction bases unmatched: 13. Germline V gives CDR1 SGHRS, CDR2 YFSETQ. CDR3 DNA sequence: TGCGCCAGCAGCTTAGTAGTCCCGGGACAGGGCGCGGATACGCAGTATTTT. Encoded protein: CASSLVVPGQGADTQYF. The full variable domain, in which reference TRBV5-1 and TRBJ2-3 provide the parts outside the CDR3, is KAGVTQTPRYLIKTRGQQVTLSCSPISGHRSVSWYQQTPGQGLQFLFEYFSETQRNKGNFPGRFSGRQFSNSRSEMNVSTLELGDSALYLCASSLVVPGQGADTQYFGPGTRLTVL.

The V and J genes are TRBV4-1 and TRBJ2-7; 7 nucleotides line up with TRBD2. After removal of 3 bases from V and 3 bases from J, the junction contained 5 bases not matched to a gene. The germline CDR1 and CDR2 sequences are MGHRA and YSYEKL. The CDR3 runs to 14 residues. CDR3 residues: CASSQSSGDYEQYF. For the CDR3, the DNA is TGCGCCAGCAGCCAGTCTAGCGGAGACTACGAGCAGTACTTC.

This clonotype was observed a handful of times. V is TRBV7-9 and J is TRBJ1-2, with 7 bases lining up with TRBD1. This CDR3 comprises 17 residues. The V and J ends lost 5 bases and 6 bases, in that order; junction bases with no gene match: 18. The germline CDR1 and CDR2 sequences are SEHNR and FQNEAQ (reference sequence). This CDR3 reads CASSPVRRTQGRDGYTF. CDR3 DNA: TGTGCCAGCAGCCCCGTTCGGCGGACACAGGGGCGGGATGGCTACACCTTC.

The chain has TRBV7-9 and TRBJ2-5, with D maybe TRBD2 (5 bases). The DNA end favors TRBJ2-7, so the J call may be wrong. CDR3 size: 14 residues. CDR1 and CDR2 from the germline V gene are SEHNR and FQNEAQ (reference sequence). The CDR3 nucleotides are TGTGCCAGCAGCTTAGCGCCGGAGGAGAACGAGCAGTACTTC. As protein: CASSLAPEENEQYF.

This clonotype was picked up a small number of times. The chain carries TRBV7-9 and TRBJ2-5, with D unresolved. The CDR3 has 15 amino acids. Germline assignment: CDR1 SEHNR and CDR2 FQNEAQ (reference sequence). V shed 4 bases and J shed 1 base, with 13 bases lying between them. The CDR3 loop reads CASSSPLQIQETQYF. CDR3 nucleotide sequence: TGTGCCAGCAGCTCCCCTCTACAGATCCAAGAGACCCAGTACTTC.

CDR3 sequence (DNA): TGTGCCAGCAGCCCAGGGACAGTAGCCAAAAACATTCAGTACTTC. This translates into CASSPGTVAKNIQYF. The chain links TRBV7-2 to TRBJ2-4; 7 positions agree with TRBD1. V trimming: 5 bases; J trimming: 0 bases; junction bases outside the gene matches: 4. From germline, CDR1 is SGHTA and CDR2 FQGNSA. This CDR3 spans 15 amino acids.

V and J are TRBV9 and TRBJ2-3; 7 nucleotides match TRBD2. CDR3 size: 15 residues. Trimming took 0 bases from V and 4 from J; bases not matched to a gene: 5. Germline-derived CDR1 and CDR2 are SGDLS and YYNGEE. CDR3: CASSVVVGGADTQYF. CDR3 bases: TGTGCCAGCAGCGTAGTCGTGGGAGGGGCAGATACGCAGTATTTT. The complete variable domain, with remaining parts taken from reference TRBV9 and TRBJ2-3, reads DSGVTQTPKHLITATGQRVTLRCSPRSGDLSVYWYQQSLDQGLQFLIQYYNGEERAKGNILERFSAQQFPDLHSELNLSSLELGDSALYFCASSVVVGGADTQYFGPGTRLTVL.

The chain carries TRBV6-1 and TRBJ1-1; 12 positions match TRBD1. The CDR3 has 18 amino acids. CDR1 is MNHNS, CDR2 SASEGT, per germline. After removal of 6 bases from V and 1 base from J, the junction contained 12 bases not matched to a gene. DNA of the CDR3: TGTGCCAGCAGGGGACAGGGGGCGCGTGATCACAAGAACACTGAAGCTTTCTTT. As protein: CASRGQGARDHKNTEAFF.

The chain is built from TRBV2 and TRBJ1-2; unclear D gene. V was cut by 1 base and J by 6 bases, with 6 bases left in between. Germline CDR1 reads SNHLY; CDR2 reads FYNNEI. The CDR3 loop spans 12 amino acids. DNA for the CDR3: TGTGCCAGCAGTGAAGGGCTCCATGGCTACACCTTC. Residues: CASSEGLHGYTF.

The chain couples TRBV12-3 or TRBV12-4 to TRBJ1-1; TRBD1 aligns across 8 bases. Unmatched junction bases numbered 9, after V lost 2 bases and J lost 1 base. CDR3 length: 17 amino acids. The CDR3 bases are TGTGCCAGCAGTTTAAACCGGGACAGGCGAAGGAACACTGAAGCTTTCTTT. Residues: CASSLNRDRRRNTEAFF.